This T cell receptor (beta chain) is drawn from a study of T cells expressing NK-cell markers. Study-level background: Each TCR beta repertoire originated in sorted T cells that were CD3+CD56+NKG2C+, CD3+CD56+NKG2C- or CD3+CD56-NKG2C+. The study's findings and limits: The CD3+CD56-NKG2C+ fraction of a handful of donors was likewise dominated by these clonotypes. In about six donors, dominant CD3+CD56+NKG2C+ clonotypes ranked among the top 10 CD8+ clonotypes.

About this clonotype: Its specificity is unknown.

Synthesis of TCR beta cDNA relied on 5'RACE template switching carrying UMIs. One entry per CDR3 protein, without DNA, is what TCRdb gives after re-calling the 5' RACE reads. The specimen's table records roughly 420,000 distinct CDR3 sequences. The sequence derives from a woman aged 18 to 69 in good health. Material: blood T cells: a sorted CD56 or NKG2C T cell subset, CD4+ or CD8+ T cells, or bulk PBMC T cells (not recorded which).

This chain's CDR3 is CASSGAPLQENYGYTF. The chain recombines TRBV9 with TRBJ1-2; TCRdb's D call, TRBD1, is unchecked because there is no DNA. CDR1 is SGDLS, CDR2 YYNGEE, per germline. The CDR3 contains 16 residues.